These T cell receptor beta chains were read from a single sample in a study of blood T cell repertoires in COVID-19. TCRdb's copy holds only in-frame clones and misses some; the assay was immunoSEQ multiplex PCR. Of more than 150,000 clones in the sample, approximately 90% are singletons; the top ten hold approximately 12%. Sequencing was performed on peripheral blood. These receptor sequences come from a woman between 65 and 79 years old with COVID-19, enrolled during active disease. The CDR3 runs from the conserved cysteine through the conserved F or W. Each record gives: J gene, V gene, clone size, D gene, CDR3 protein, CDR3 DNA. The D gene is left open where the match is weak. Clone size is shown for a subset of rows, as once, few, many or a class of expanded clone.

>TRBJ2-7|TRBV30|once|-
CAWEREGSYEQYF
TGTGCCTGGGAACGGGAAGGGTCTTACGAGCAGTACTTC
>TRBJ1-5|TRBV7-2|-|TRBD1
CASSSRQGAVQPQHF
TGTGCCAGCAGCTCCCGACAGGGGGCAGTTCAGCCCCAGCATTTT
>TRBJ2-3|TRBV30|-|TRBD2
CAWSGGPGTGTSGTDTQYF
TGTGCCTGGAGTGGGGGCCCGGGAACAGGGACTAGTGGCACAGATACGCAGTATTTT
>TRBJ2-3|TRBV3-1/TRBV3-2|-|TRBD1
CASSLGQMNTPNDTDTQYF
TGTGCCAGCAGCCTGGGACAGATGAATACCCCAAACGACACAGATACGCAGTATTTT
>TRBJ2-5|TRBV27|-|TRBD1
CASRRHLGQAEFQETQYF
TGTGCCAGCAGACGTCACCTCGGACAGGCAGAATTCCAAGAGACCCAGTACTTC
>TRBJ1-5|TRBV4-3|-|-
CASSQQTGNQPQHF
TGCGCCAGCAGCCAACAGACGGGGAATCAGCCCCAGCATTTT
>TRBJ2-7|TRBV6-5|-|-
CASRHLYEQYF
TGTGCCAGCAGACACCTCTACGAGCAGTACTTC
>TRBJ2-1|TRBV19|-|TRBD2
CASSIIAGGPIYEQFF
TGTGCCAGTAGTATCATAGCGGGAGGGCCGATCTATGAGCAGTTCTTC
>TRBJ1-2|TRBV5-5|-|-
CASSLPGTPALSGYTF
TGTGCCAGCTCACTGCCAGGGACACCCGCCCTTTCTGGCTACACCTTC
>TRBJ2-5|TRBV7-3|-|TRBD2
CASSLRAGEETQYF
TGTGCCAGCAGCTTAAGAGCGGGAGAAGAGACCCAGTACTTC
>TRBJ2-5|TRBV20-1|few|-
CSASPKETQYF
TGCAGTGCTAGCCCTAAAGAGACCCAGTACTTC
>TRBJ1-6|TRBV3-1/TRBV3-2|-|-
CASSQGPTTRSPLHF
TGTGCCAGCAGCCAGGGGCCCACAACGAGGTCACCCCTCCACTTT
>TRBJ1-1|TRBV4-1|-|TRBD1
CASSQGQFLAEAFF
TGCGCCAGCAGCCAGGGACAGTTTTTGGCTGAAGCTTTCTTT
>TRBJ2-1|TRBV4-1|-|TRBD2
CASSQDRRASGNNEQFF
TGCGCCAGCAGCCAAGATCGGCGGGCTAGCGGCAACAATGAGCAGTTCTTC
>TRBJ1-1|TRBV6-1|-|-
CASSEDGGADTEAFF
TGTGCCAGCAGTGAAGATGGGGGGGCTGACACTGAAGCTTTCTTT
>TRBJ1-1|TRBV25-1|-|-
CATSLSRAGEAFF
TGTGCCACCAGCCTTAGCAGGGCAGGGGAAGCTTTCTTT
>TRBJ2-3|TRBV6-2/TRBV6-3|-|TRBD2
CASSPPTSGSADTQYF
TGTGCCAGCAGTCCCCCGACTAGCGGGAGCGCAGATACGCAGTATTTT
>TRBJ1-2|TRBV2|-|-
CASSEPRRDGYTF
TGTGCCAGCAGTGAACCCCGGCGGGATGGCTACACCTTC
>TRBJ2-7|TRBV4-1|once|-
CASSQAQVPDYEQYF
TGCGCCAGCAGCCAAGCCCAGGTGCCCGACTACGAGCAGTACTTC
>TRBJ1-5|TRBV19|few|-
CASRPLTGRSNQPQHF
TGTGCCAGTAGACCCCTCACAGGAAGATCCAATCAGCCCCAGCATTTT
>TRBJ2-5|TRBV5-5|-|-
CASTRRDSTETQYF
TGTGCCAGCACACGGCGGGACAGCACCGAGACCCAGTACTTC